The source of this T cell receptor (beta chain) is a study of cytomegalovirus exposure and HLA in healthy donors. General observations from the study: A later analysis linked a missense DCLRE1C variant to TCR beta V- and J-gene trimming. Cytomegalovirus status was reportedly diagnosed by the classifier with high specificity and sensitivity.

This PCR relied on a set of 60 Vbeta primers and 13 Jbeta primers. Assay: immunoSEQ multiplex PCR; the TCRdb copy retains only in-frame clones and omits some. In all, the sample yields over 100,000 clones. Points on this clone: The antigen is not known.

Trimming removed 3 bases from V and 3 bases from J; junction bases left unmatched: 2. This CDR3 is 14 amino acids long. Germline lookup yields CDR1 SGHNT and CDR2 YENEEA. The receptor's source is a man younger than 40 in good health and CMV-seronegative. Sequences were obtained from PBMCs. J is TRBJ2-1 and V is TRBV11-3; 7 positions agree with TRBD1. The CDR3 sequence is CASSLGTDYNEQFF. CDR3 nucleotides: TGTGCCAGCAGCTTGGGGACAGACTACAATGAGCAGTTCTTC. The whole variable domain, remainder taken from reference TRBV11-3 and TRBJ2-1, is EAGVVQSPRYKIIEKKQPVAFWCNPISGHNTLYWYLQNLGQGPELLIRYENEEAVDDSQLPKDRFSAERLKGVDSTLKIQPAELGDSAVYLCASSLGTDYNEQFFGPGTRLTVL.